This T cell receptor beta chain was found in a study of cytomegalovirus exposure and HLA in healthy donors. This clone was detected only a few times. Generated by immunoSEQ multiplex PCR, the TCRdb table keeps only in-frame clones and is missing some. The data show 150,000 to 200,000 clones, with around 89% seen just once and under 3% held by the top ten. This CDR3 is 13 amino acids long. Germline V gene data show CDR1 as MNHNS and CDR2 as SASEGT. V gave up 4 bases and J gave up 5 bases, with 12 bases separating them. The chain couples TRBV6-1 to TRBJ2-7; D may be TRBD2 (5 bases). The sequencing sample was made of PBMCs. The source is a man aged 18-30 years in good health and CMV-seronegative. DNA for the CDR3: TGTGCCAGCAGTGTCGGGGTTAAGGACGAGCAGTACGTC. Translated: CASSVGVKDEQYV.